The rows below give T cell receptor beta chains drawn from one sample of a study of T cells in tumors after PD-1 blockade. Assay used: immunoSEQ multiplex PCR; TCRdb lists only in-frame clones, some missing. Seen here are 4,000 to 5,000 clones, less than 80% observed once, and the top ten hold 15%. The specimen was tumor tissue, collected after anti-PD-1 treatment. These receptors were obtained from a human donor with basal cell carcinoma. Both conserved end residues are part of each CDR3. The D gene is left open where the match is weak. The size field is filled for only some rows; it gives once, few, many or a size class.

NA	TRBJ1-1	NA	TRBV19	TGTGCCAGTAGTTCGGTCGGGGGGGTCACTGAAGCTTTCTTT	CASSSVGGVTEAFF
few	TRBJ1-1	NA	TRBV29-1	TGCAGCGTTGTAAGGGGGAACACTGAAGCTTTCTTT	CSVVRGNTEAFF
NA	TRBJ2-2	NA	TRBV11-3	TGTGCCAGTCAGAAGCTAGCGAACACCGGGGAGCTGTTTTTT	CASQKLANTGELFF
few	TRBJ2-3	TRBD2	TRBV5-1	TGCGCCAGCAAGTCGGGGGGAGTTGGGACAGATACGCAGTATTTT	CASKSGGVGTDTQYF
NA	TRBJ1-4	TRBD1	TRBV7-2	TGTGCCAGCAGCCGGGGACAGAGTAATGAAAAACTGTTTTTT	CASSRGQSNEKLFF
medium-sized	TRBJ2-2	NA	TRBV6-4	TGTGCCAGCAGTCCGTCGTCGGCCACCGGGGAGCTGTTTTTT	CASSPSSATGELFF
NA	TRBJ2-5	TRBD1	TRBV2	TGTGCCAGCAGTGACCGGACAGGGGGCAACGGGGAGACCCAGTACTTC	CASSDRTGGNGETQYF
NA	TRBJ2-7	NA	TRBV28	TGTGCCAGCAGTTTCGGTTACCTCTCCTACGAGCAGTACTTC	CASSFGYLSYEQYF
NA	TRBJ2-7	TRBD1	TRBV15	TGTGCCACCAGCAGAGGGACAGGGAGCTCCTACGAGCAGTACTTC	CATSRGTGSSYEQYF
NA	TRBJ1-6	NA	TRBV19	TGTGCCAGTACAACAGGAGGCGGGGTGAATAATTCACCCCTCCACTTT	CASTTGGGVNNSPLHF
NA	TRBJ1-5	NA	TRBV4-2	TGTGCCAGCAGCGACGGTAGCAATCAGCCCCAGCATTTT	CASSDGSNQPQHF
NA	TRBJ2-7	TRBD2	TRBV2	TGTGCCAGCAATCTAGCGGAAGACTACGAGCAGTACTTC	CASNLAEDYEQYF
NA	TRBJ2-7	TRBD2	TRBV7-2	TGTGCCAGCAGAGCCGGACTAGCGGGGGGGCTTGAGCAGTACTTC	CASRAGLAGGLEQYF
NA	TRBJ1-2	NA	TRBV18	TGTGCCAGCTCACCTACCAGAACGGACAGACGGATTAACTATGGCTACACCTTC	CASSPTRTDRRINYGYTF
NA	TRBJ2-7	TRBD2	TRBV3-1/TRBV3-2	TGTGCCAGCAGCCAAGCGGGAGGGCGGGAGCAGTACTTC	CASSQAGGREQYF
NA	TRBJ2-1	NA	TRBV11-3	TGTGCCAGCAGCTTACGGAAGAGACAGACCAAGATGAACAATGAGCAGTTCTTC	CASSLRKRQTKMNNEQFF
NA	TRBJ2-3	NA	TRBV7-3	TGTGCCAGCAGCCCCTCCAGGAACTCAGATACGCAGTATTTT	CASSPSRNSDTQYF
NA	TRBJ2-7	NA	TRBV28	TGTGCCAGCAGTCCACTCCCCTGGCAGGGATACGAGCAGTACTTC	CASSPLPWQGYEQYF
few	TRBJ1-6	TRBD1	TRBV5-5	TGTGCCAGCAGCTTAGATGGACAGGGGGTTTCCTATAATTCACCCCTCCACTTT	CASSLDGQGVSYNSPLHF
NA	TRBJ2-1	NA	TRBV5-4	TGTGCCAGCAGCTCCCGAGCCCGCGATGAGCAGTTCTTC	CASSSRARDEQFF
few	TRBJ1-2	TRBD1	TRBV3-1/TRBV3-2	TGTGCCAGCAGCCAACGGGGGACAGCAGACAATGTTGGCTACACCTTC	CASSQRGTADNVGYTF
few	TRBJ1-1	NA	TRBV4-3	TGCGCCAGCAGCCAAGATATCAGGGGCGGGGACACTGAAGCTTTCTTT	CASSQDIRGGDTEAFF
few	TRBJ2-7	NA	TRBV10-1	TGCGCCCGGGACACCTCATCCTCCTACGAGCAGTACTTC	CARDTSSSYEQYF
NA	TRBJ1-6	NA	TRBV18	TGTGCCAGCTCACCGGGGGCAAATTCACCCCTCCACTTT	CASSPGANSPLHF
NA	TRBJ2-5	TRBD2	TRBV7-6	TGTGCCAGCAGCTTAATTCCGGGACTAGCGGGGGGCCCCCAAGAGACCCAGTACTTC	CASSLIPGLAGGPQETQYF
once	TRBJ1-1	NA	TRBV27	TGTGCCAGCAGGACCGACCAGACGTATCCGAACACTGAAGCTTTCTTT	CASRTDQTYPNTEAFF
NA	TRBJ2-3	NA	TRBV19	TGTGCCAGTAGTAGTGGATTCTCCACAGATACGCAGTATTTT	CASSSGFSTDTQYF
NA	TRBJ1-1	NA	TRBV5-8	TGTGCCAGCAGCCTTCTTGAGGGGGGAGAAGCTTTCTTT	CASSLLEGGEAFF
NA	TRBJ2-3	NA	TRBV5-1	TGCGCCAGCAGCTTGGCATCTCCTACAGATACGCAGTATTTT	CASSLASPTDTQYF